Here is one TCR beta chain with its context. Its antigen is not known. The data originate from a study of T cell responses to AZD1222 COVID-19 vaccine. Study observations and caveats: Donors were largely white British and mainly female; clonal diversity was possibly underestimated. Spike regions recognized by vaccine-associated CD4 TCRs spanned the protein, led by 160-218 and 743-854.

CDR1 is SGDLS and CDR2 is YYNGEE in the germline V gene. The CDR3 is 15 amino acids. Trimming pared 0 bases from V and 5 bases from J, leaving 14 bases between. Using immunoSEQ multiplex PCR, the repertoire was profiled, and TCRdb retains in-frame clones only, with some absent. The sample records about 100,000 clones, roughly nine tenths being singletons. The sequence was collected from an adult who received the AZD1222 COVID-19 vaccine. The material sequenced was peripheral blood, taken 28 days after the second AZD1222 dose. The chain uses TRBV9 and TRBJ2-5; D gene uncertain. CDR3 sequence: CASSVGDWPWETQYF. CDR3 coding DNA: TGTGCCAGCAGCGTAGGTGACTGGCCTTGGGAGACCCAGTACTTC.